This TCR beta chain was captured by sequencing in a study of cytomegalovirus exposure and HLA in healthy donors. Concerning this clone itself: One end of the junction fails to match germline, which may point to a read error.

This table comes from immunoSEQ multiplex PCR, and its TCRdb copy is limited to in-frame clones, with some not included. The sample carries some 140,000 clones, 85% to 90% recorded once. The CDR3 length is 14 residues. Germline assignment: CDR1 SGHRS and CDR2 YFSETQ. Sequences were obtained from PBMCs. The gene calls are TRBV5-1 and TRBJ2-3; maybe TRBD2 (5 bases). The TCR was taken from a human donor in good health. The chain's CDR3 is CASSLDLFKDTQYF. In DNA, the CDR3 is TGCGCCAGCAGTTTGGACTTATTTAAAGATACGCAGTATTTT.